This T cell receptor beta chain was identified during a study of CD8 T cells in ankylosing spondylitis. Whole-study results and caveats: Matched ankylosing spondylitis synovial fluid reportedly showed significant enrichment of disease-linked clones. Previously reported in reactive arthritis synovial fluid and blood were some of the motif variants.

This clonotype was seen at least ten times. Its specificity is unknown. CDR1 is DFQATT, CDR2 SNEGSKA, per germline (reference sequence). The germline V and J ends were trimmed by 6 bases and 3 bases, with 18 bases remaining between them. This CDR3 spans 14 amino acids. Making use of molecular barcodes, quantitative 5'-RACE generated TCR beta libraries. One entry per CDR3 protein, called by TCRdb with MiXCR from the 5' RACE reads. The sample shows under 150,000 distinct CDR3 sequences, roughly 15% of them seen only once. The sample comprised blood, either unsorted or a sorted T cell fraction (not recorded which). This receptor was identified in a female donor with ankylosing spondylitis or in good health (not recorded which). This chain links TRBV20-1 with TRBJ2-7; D tentatively reads TRBD1 or TRBD2 (5 bases each). In nucleotides, the CDR3 is TGCAGTGCCCTTCTTGGGACGGAACTCTACGAGCAGTACTTC. It specifies CSALLGTELYEQYF.